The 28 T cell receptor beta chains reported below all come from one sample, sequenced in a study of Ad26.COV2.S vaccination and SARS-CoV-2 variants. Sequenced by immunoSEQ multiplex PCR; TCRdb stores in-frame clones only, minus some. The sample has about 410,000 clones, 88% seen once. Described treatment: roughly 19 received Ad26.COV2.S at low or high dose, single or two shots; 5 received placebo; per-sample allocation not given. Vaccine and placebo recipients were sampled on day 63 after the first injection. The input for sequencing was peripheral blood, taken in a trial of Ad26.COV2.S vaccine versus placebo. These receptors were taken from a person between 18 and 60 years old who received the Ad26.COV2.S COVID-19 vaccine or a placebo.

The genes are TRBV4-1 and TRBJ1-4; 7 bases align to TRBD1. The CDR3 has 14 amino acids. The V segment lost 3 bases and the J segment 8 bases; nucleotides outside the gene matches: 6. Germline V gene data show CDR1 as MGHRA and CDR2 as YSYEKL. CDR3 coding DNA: TGCGCCAGCAGCCATACAGGGGAGGGAGAAAAACTGTTTTTT. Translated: CASSHTGEGEKLFF.

CDR3 protein: CASSYSSRVYEQFF. The CDR3 coding sequence is TGTGCCAGCAGTTACTCTTCGCGGGTCTATGAGCAGTTCTTC. The chain uses TRBV6-2 or TRBV6-3 and TRBJ2-1; perhaps TRBD2 as D (5 bases). The V and J ends lost 0 bases and 8 bases respectively, with 11 bases between them. The CDR3 contains 14 residues. In germline, CDR1 is MNHEY, CDR2 SVGEGT.

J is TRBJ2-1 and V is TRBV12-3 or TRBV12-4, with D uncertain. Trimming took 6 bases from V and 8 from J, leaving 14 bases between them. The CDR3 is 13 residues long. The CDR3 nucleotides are TGTGCCAGCAGGCTAGACCCAGCTCATGAGCAGTTCTTC. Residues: CASRLDPAHEQFF.

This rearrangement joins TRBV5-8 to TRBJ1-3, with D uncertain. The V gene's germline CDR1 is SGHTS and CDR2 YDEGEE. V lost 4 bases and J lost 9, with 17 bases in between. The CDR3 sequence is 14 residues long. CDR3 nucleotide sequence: TGTGCCAGCAGCCCTCAACAACGTAGAATCACCATATATTTT. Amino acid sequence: CASSPQQRRITIYF.

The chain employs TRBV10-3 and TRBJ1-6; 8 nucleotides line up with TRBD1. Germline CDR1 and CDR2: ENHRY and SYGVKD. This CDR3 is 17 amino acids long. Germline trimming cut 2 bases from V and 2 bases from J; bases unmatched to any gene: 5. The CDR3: CAISEPRQGPYNSPLHF. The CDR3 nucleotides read TGTGCCATCAGTGAGCCGCGACAGGGGCCCTATAATTCACCCCTCCACTTT.

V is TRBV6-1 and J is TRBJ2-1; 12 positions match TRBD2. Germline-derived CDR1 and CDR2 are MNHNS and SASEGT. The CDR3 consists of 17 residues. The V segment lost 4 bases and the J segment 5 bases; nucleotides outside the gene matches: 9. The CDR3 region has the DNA TGTGCCAGCAGTGCTCTAGCGGGGGGGCGAGATGACAATGAGCAGTTCTTC. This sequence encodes CASSALAGGRDDNEQFF.

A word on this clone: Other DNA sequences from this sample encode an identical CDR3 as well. This CDR3 is CASSLYSNQPQHF. The CDR3 DNA reads as TGCGCCAGCAGTCTGTATAGCAATCAGCCCCAGCATTTT. V gene TRBV5-1 combines with J gene TRBJ1-5; D not certain. V was clipped by 5 bases and J by 0 bases, with 6 bases between them. The CDR3 sequence is 13 residues long. Germline CDR1 SGHRS, CDR2 YFSETQ. Supplemented by reference TRBV5-1 and TRBJ1-5, the full variable domain reads KAGVTQTPRYLIKTRGQQVTLSCSPISGHRSVSWYQQTPGQGLQFLFEYFSETQRNKGNFPGRFSGRQFSNSRSEMNVSTLELGDSALYLCASSLYSNQPQHFGDGTRLSIL.

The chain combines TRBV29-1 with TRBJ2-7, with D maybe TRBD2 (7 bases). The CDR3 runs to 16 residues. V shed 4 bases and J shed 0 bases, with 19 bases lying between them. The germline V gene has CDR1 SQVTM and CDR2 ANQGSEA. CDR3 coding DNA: TGCAGCGTTGTAGGGGGGGATCAAGACCGCTCCTACGAGCAGTACTTC. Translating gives CSVVGGDQDRSYEQYF.

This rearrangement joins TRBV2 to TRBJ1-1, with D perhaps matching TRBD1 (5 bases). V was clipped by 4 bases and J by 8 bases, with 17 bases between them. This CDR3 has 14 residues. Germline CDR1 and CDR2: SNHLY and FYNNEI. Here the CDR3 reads CASSAQGLTPEAFF. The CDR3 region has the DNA TGTGCCAGCAGTGCGCAGGGTCTGACGCCCGAAGCTTTCTTT. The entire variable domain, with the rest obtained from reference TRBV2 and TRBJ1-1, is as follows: EPEVTQTPSHQVTQMGQEVILRCVPISNHLYFYWYRQILGQKVEFLVSFYNNEISEKSEIFDDQFSVERPDGSNFTLKIRSTKLEDSAMYFCASSAQGLTPEAFFGQGTRLTVV.

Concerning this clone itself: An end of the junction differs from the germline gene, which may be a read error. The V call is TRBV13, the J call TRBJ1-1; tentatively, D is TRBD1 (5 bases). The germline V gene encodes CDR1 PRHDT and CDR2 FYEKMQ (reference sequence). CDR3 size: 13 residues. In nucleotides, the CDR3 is TGTGCCAGCAGCTTAGGGGACGGGACTGGAGCTTTCTTT. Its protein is CASSLGDGTGAFF. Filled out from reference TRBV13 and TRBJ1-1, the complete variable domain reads AAGVIQSPRHLIKEKRETATLKCYPIPRHDTVYWYQQGPGQDPQFLISFYEKMQSDKGSIPDRFSAQQFSDYHSELNMSSLELGDSALYFCASSLGDGTGAFFGQGTRLTVV.

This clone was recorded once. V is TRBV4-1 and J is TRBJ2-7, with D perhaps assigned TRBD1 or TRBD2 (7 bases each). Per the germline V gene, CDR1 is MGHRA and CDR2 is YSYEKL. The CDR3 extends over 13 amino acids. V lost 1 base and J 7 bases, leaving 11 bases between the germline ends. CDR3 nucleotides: TGCGCCAGCAGCCAAGTTCAGGGGGGGGAGCAGTACTTC. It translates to CASSQVQGGEQYF.

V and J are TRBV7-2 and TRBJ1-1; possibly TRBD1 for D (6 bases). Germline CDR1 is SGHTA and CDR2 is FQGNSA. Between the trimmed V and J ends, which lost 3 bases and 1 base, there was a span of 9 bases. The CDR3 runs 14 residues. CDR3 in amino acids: CASSFDRTNTEAFF. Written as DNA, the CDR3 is TGTGCCAGCAGCTTCGACAGGACGAACACTGAAGCTTTCTTT.

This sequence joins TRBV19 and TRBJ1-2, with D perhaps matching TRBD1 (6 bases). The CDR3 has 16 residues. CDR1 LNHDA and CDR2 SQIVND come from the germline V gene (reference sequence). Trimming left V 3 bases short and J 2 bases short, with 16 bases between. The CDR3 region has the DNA TGTGCCAGTAGTATCGAGACAGGATATTCGAACTATGGCTACACCTTC. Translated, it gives CASSIETGYSNYGYTF.

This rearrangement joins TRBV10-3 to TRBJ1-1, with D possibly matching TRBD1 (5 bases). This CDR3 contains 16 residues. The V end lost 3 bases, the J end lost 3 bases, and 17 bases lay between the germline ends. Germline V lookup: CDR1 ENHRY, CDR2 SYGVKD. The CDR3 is CAISDPYRGRYTEAFF. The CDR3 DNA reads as TGTGCCATCAGTGACCCCTACCGGGGGAGGTACACTGAAGCTTTCTTT.

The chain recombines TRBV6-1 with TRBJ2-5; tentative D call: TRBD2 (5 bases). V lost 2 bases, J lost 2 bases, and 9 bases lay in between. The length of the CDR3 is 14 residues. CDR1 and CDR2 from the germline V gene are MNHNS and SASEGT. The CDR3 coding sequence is TGTGCCAGCAGTGAACCGGGGATTCAAGAGACCCAGTACTTC. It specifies CASSEPGIQETQYF.

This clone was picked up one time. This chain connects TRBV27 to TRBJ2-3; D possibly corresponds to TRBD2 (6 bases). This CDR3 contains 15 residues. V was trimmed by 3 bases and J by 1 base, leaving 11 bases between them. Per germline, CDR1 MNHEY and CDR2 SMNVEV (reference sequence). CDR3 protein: CASSFIGGGTDTQYF. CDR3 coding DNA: TGTGCCAGCAGTTTCATCGGGGGAGGCACAGATACGCAGTATTTT.

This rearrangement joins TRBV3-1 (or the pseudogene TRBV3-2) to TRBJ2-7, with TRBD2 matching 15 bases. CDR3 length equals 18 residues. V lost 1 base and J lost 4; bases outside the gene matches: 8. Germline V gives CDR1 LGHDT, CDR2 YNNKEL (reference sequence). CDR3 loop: CASSQGFGTSGGKYEQYF. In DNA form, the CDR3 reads TGTGCCAGCAGCCAAGGATTCGGGACTAGCGGGGGGAAATACGAGCAGTACTTC.

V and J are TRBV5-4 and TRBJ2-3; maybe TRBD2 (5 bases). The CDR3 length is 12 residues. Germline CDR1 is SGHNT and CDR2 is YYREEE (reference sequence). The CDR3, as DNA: TGTGCGAGGAGGAATTTCACAGATACGCAGTATTTT. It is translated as CARRNFTDTQYF.

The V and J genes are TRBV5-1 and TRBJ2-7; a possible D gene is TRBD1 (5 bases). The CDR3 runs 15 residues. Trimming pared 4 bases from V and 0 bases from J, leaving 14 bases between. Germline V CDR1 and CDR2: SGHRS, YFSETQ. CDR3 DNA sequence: TGCGCCAGCAGCGAAGACAGCCTCAACTCCTACGAGCAGTACTTC. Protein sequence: CASSEDSLNSYEQYF.

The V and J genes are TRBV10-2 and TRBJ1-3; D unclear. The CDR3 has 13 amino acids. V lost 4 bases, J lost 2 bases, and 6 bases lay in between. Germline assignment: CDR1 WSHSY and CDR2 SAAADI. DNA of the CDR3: TGCGCCAGCAGTGTTTGGGCTGGAAACACCATATATTTT. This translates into CASSVWAGNTIYF.

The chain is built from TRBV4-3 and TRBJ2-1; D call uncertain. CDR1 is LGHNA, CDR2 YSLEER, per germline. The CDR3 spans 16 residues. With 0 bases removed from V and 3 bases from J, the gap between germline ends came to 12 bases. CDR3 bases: TGCGCCAGCAGCCAAGATCGGGTACTCTACTACAATGAGCAGTTCTTC. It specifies CASSQDRVLYYNEQFF.

CDR3 region: CASSFGENTGELFF. Here the CDR3 DNA reads TGTGCCAGCAGCTTCGGAGAAAACACCGGGGAGCTGTTTTTT. The genes are TRBV5-4 and TRBJ2-2, with D unclear. Trimming cost V 2 bases and J 2 bases, with 7 bases left between them. The CDR3 is 14 residues long. Germline V gene data show CDR1 as SGHNT and CDR2 as YYREEE (reference sequence).

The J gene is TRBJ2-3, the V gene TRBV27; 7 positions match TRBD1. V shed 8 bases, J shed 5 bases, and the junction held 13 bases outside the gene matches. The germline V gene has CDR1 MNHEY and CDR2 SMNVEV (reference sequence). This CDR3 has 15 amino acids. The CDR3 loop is CASRGEGAVLDTQYF. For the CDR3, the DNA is TGTGCCAGCCGAGGCGAGGGGGCGGTTCTAGATACGCAGTATTTT.

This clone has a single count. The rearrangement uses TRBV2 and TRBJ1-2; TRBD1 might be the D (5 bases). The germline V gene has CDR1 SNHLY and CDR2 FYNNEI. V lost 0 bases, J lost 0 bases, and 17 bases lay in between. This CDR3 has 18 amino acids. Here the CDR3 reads CASSEAGLGLVANYGYTF. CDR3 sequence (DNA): TGTGCCAGCAGTGAAGCGGGGTTGGGGCTAGTCGCTAACTATGGCTACACCTTC.

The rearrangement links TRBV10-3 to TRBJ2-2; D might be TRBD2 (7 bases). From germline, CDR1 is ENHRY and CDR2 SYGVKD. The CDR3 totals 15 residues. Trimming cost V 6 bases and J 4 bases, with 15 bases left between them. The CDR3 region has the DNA TGTGCCATCAGAAGAGGGGGGGGCCCCACCGGGGAGCTGTTTTTT. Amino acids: CAIRRGGGPTGELFF.

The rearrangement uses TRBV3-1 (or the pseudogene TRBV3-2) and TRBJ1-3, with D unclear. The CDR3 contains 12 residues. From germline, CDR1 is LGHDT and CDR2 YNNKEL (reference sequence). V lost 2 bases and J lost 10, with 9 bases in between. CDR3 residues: CASSQPLGTIYF. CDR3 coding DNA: TGTGCCAGCAGCCAACCCTTGGGGACCATATATTTT.

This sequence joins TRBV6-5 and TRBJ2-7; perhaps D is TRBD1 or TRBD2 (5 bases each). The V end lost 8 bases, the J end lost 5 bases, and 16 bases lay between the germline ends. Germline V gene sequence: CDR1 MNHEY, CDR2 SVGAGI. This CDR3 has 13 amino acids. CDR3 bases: TGTGCCAGCGTTGTCTGGGGGTTCGACGAGCAGTACTTC. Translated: CASVVWGFDEQYF.

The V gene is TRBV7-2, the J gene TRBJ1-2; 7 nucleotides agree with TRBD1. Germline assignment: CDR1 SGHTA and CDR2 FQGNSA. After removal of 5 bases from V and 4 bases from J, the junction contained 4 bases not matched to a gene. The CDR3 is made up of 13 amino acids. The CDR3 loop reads CASSIGGVYGYTF. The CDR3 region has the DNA TGTGCCAGCAGCATAGGGGGCGTCTATGGCTACACCTTC.